The clone carrying this T cell receptor beta chain was counted at least ten times. Its antigen is not known. The data belong to a study of blood T cells in healthy people across ages. Findings and caveats of the study: Among T cells, TCR beta diversity per million cells dropped roughly linearly as age rose. Unsorted PBMCs prevented conclusive naive versus antigen-experienced comparison. Long-lived donors exceeded aged donors in naive CD4+ cells and diversity.

PCR was performed a second time for about 6 to 12 cycles using a sample-barcoded 5' primer and a J-beta primer mix. Tags on each cDNA molecule came from a template-switch adaptor with 12 random nucleotides. TCRdb re-called the 5' RACE reads through MiXCR, storing one row per CDR3 protein. The data contain 630,000 or so distinct CDR3 sequences, approximately 29% of them singletons. The CDR3 has 13 residues. CDR1 and CDR2 (germline): MGHRA, YSYEKL. V shed 0 bases and J shed 11 bases, with 13 bases lying between them. Material: blood. The sequence was obtained from a woman older than 75 in good health. The V call is TRBV4-1, the J call TRBJ2-5; D gene uncertain. The CDR3 region has the DNA TGCGCCAGCAGCCAAGAAAGAACCGGACGACAGTACTTC. Translation gives CASSQERTGRQYF.